This paragraph reports one TCR beta chain. These data come from a study of blood T cell repertoires in COVID-19. Study details: Specimens from acute and convalescent COVID-19 originated in the United States, Italy and Spain. PBMCs, B-cell-depleted T cells, or T cells provided the cDNA or gDNA that made up the material.

Germline V gene sequence: CDR1 MNHEY, CDR2 SMNVEV (reference sequence). Trimming left V 6 bases short and J 5 bases short, with 11 bases between. The CDR3 sequence is 13 residues long. Original analysis: The authors estimated nucleated cell counts from reference gene primer amplification. Here immunoSEQ multiplex PCR was the method, and the copy in TCRdb shows in-frame clones only, minus some. The D gene and trimming were derived from the DNA, and the V and J assignments and clone size from that table. The sample contains under 500,000 clones, approximately 90% of which appear only once. This receptor was obtained from a woman in her thirties with acute or convalescent COVID-19. The chain combines TRBV27 with TRBJ2-1, with D perhaps matching TRBD1 (5 bases). The sequencing input was peripheral blood. The CDR3 region is CASRGRAHNEQFF. For the CDR3, the DNA is TGTGCCAGCAGGGGCAGGGCCCACAATGAGCAGTTCTTC.